Presented here are 25 T cell receptor beta chains from one specimen sequenced in a study of Ad26.COV2.S vaccination and SARS-CoV-2 variants. The protocol was immunoSEQ multiplex PCR, while the TCRdb copy is restricted to in-frame clones and leaves out a portion. This sample has 380,000 or so clones, with 88% found just once. Specified treatment: roughly 19 received Ad26.COV2.S at low or high dose, single or two shots; roughly five received placebo; per-sample allocation not given. Sampling took place 63 days after the first vaccine or placebo injection. The material sequenced was peripheral blood, taken in a trial of Ad26.COV2.S vaccine versus placebo. These receptors were taken from a person between 18 and 59 years old who received the Ad26.COV2.S COVID-19 vaccine or a placebo.

The V and J genes are TRBV7-2 and TRBJ2-7; D uncertain. Trimming stripped 2 bases from V and 4 bases from J, with 12 bases between. The V gene's germline CDR1 is SGHTA and CDR2 FQGNSA. This CDR3 has 14 amino acids. The CDR3 spells CASSLRRLKYEQYF. CDR3 DNA sequence: TGTGCCAGCAGCTTACGTCGGCTGAAATACGAGCAGTACTTC.

The rearrangement uses TRBV6-5 and TRBJ2-7, with 7 bases lining up with TRBD1. V was clipped by 2 bases and J by 0 bases; unmatched bases: 7. Germline values: CDR1 MNHEY, CDR2 SVGAGI. This CDR3 comprises 16 residues. The CDR3 protein is CASSYMRGQSSYEQYF. The CDR3 bases are TGTGCCAGCAGTTACATGAGGGGACAGAGCTCCTACGAGCAGTACTTC.

The chain employs TRBV30 and TRBJ1-1; a weak D match, TRBD1 (5 bases). V shed 3 bases and J shed 11 bases, with 22 bases lying between them. Germline CDR1 and CDR2: GTSNPN and SVGIG (reference sequence). The CDR3 covers 14 residues. CDR3 nucleotide sequence: TGTGCCTGGAGCACCGGTCGGGGGGGATTCGTGGCTTTCTTT. Its translation: CAWSTGRGGFVAFF.

The rearrangement links TRBV11-2 to TRBJ2-7; D might be TRBD1 or TRBD2, each matching 5 bases. V was pared by 4 bases and J by 4 bases, with 11 bases between. Germline V CDR1 and CDR2: SGHAT, FQNNGV. The CDR3 has 13 residues. The CDR3 nucleotides are TGTGCCAGCAGCTCGGGGCAACTATACGAGCAGTACTTC. Amino acid sequence: CASSSGQLYEQYF.

The chain has TRBV11-2 and TRBJ1-6, with 7 bases fitting TRBD1. CDR3 length: 16 amino acids. V shed 0 bases and J 3 bases; nucleotides not matched to a gene: 2. CDR1 is SGHAT, CDR2 FQNNGV, per germline. The CDR3 protein is CASSLDGQVYNSPLHF. As DNA, the CDR3 is TGTGCCAGCAGCTTAGACGGACAGGTCTATAATTCACCCCTCCACTTT.

The V call is TRBV14, the J call TRBJ2-3; 7 bases match TRBD2. V lost 1 base to trimming and J lost 13 bases; unmatched junction nucleotides: 5. The CDR3 is made up of 12 amino acids. Germline V CDR1 and CDR2: SGHDN, FVKESK. CDR3 amino acids: CASSQVGTIKYF. Here the CDR3 DNA reads TGTGCCAGCAGCCAAGTTGGGACTATAAAGTATTTT.

This clone was seen a single time. The chain is built from TRBV7-2 and TRBJ1-6; possibly TRBD1 for D (6 bases). The germline V gene encodes CDR1 SGHTA and CDR2 FQGNSA. The CDR3 spans 16 residues. V was clipped by 5 bases and J by 5 bases, with 16 bases between them. The CDR3 DNA follows: TGTGCCAGCAGCCGCTATCAGGGGCCCAATAATTCACCCCTCCACTTT. As protein: CASSRYQGPNNSPLHF.

This clone occurred once. At one boundary the junction diverges from the germline segment, which might be a read error. The chain recombines TRBV10-3 with TRBJ2-7; TRBD2 matches 12 bases. This CDR3 has 12 residues. Germline CDR1 is ENHRY and CDR2 is SYGVKD. This chain's CDR3 is CAISLGLAGSLF. CDR3 bases: TGTGCCATCAGCCTGGGACTAGCGGGTTCCCTCTTC.

This chain links TRBV12-3 or TRBV12-4 with TRBJ2-1; D is ambiguous. Trimming left V 6 bases short and J 8 bases short, with 11 bases between. The CDR3 is 12 residues long. CDR3 in amino acids: CASSRRLDEQFF. CDR3 sequence (DNA): TGTGCCAGCAGCCGACGTTTGGATGAGCAGTTCTTC.

The CDR3 DNA is TGTGCCAGCAGCTTAAGCCGTCCATCCTACGAGCAGTACTTC. Protein product: CASSLSRPSYEQYF. V is TRBV7-9 and J is TRBJ2-7, with D unclear. Between the trimmed V and J ends, which lost 2 bases and 1 base, there was a span of 9 bases. This CDR3 comprises 14 residues. From germline, CDR1 is SEHNR and CDR2 FQNEAQ (reference sequence).

V and J are TRBV5-4 and TRBJ1-1; TRBD1 might be the D (5 bases). CDR1 SGHNT and CDR2 YYREEE come from the germline V gene (reference sequence). This CDR3 is 14 amino acids long. V was clipped by 4 bases and J by 1 base, with 11 bases between them. CDR3: CASSRLDRNTEAFF. In nucleotides, the CDR3 is TGTGCCAGCAGCCGCCTCGACAGGAACACTGAAGCTTTCTTT.

The CDR3 nucleotides read TGTGCCAGCAGCCAAGATCAACAAGCGGCCCAGGGTGACACCTTC. The encoded protein is CASSQDQQAAQGDTF. The chain employs TRBV4-2 and TRBJ1-2; D possibly corresponds to TRBD1 (5 bases). The CDR3 length is 15 residues. The V and J ends lost 0 bases and 12 bases respectively, with 20 bases between them. The V gene's germline CDR1 is LGHNA and CDR2 YNFKEQ.

The chain couples TRBV12-3 or TRBV12-4 to TRBJ2-5; D not certain. With 5 bases removed from V and 7 bases from J, the gap between germline ends came to 14 bases. The CDR3 covers 13 residues. The CDR3 region has the DNA TGTGCCAGCAGTCTCCGGCCGGACGGGACCCAGTACTTC. It yields the protein CASSLRPDGTQYF.

V gene TRBV19 combines with J gene TRBJ2-1; D not certain. The CDR3 has 12 amino acids. The V and J ends lost 1 base and 12 bases respectively, with 10 bases between them. From germline, CDR1 is LNHDA and CDR2 SQIVND (reference sequence). Here the CDR3 DNA reads TGTGCCAGTAGTATAGGAGTAGGGCTGCAGTTCTTC. Amino acid sequence: CASSIGVGLQFF.

The chain uses TRBV10-3 and TRBJ2-2; D ambiguous. The CDR3 length is 14 residues. Trimming removed 10 bases from V and 0 bases from J, with 12 bases in between. Germline CDR1 reads ENHRY; CDR2 reads SYGVKD. DNA for the CDR3: TGTGCCACCACCCCCCATCCGAACACCGGGGAGCTGTTTTTT. This gives the protein CATTPHPNTGELFF.

The J gene is TRBJ2-7, the V gene TRBV29-1; D possibly corresponds to TRBD2 (6 bases). CDR1 and CDR2 from the germline V gene are SQVTM and ANQGSEA. V lost 6 bases to trimming and J lost 3 bases, with 15 bases between them. This CDR3 has 13 residues. The CDR3 bases are TGCAGCGTAGCGGGCCTATCCAACTACGAGCAGTACTTC. Translation: CSVAGLSNYEQYF.

The V and J genes are TRBV7-8 and TRBJ1-6; perhaps TRBD1 as D (5 bases). There are 16 residues in the CDR3. Trimming pared 4 bases from V and 0 bases from J, leaving 10 bases between. The V gene's germline CDR1 is SGHVS and CDR2 FQNEAQ. CDR3 DNA: TGTGCCAGCAGCTCGGTGGGGACCTCCTATAATTCACCCCTCCACTTT. Translated, it gives CASSSVGTSYNSPLHF.

The gene calls are TRBV25-1 and TRBJ2-2; 10 nucleotides match TRBD1. The CDR3 is made up of 17 amino acids. Germline V gene sequence: CDR1 MGHDK, CDR2 SYGVNS. With 0 bases clipped from V and 3 bases from J, the junction kept 4 bases outside the gene matches. Written as DNA, the CDR3 is TGTGCCAGCAGTGAATACCGGGACAGGGGTTACACCGGGGAGCTGTTTTTT. The encoded protein is CASSEYRDRGYTGELFF.

This chain connects TRBV7-8 to TRBJ1-4; no firm D call. This CDR3 is built from 14 residues. The ends were cut back, 3 bases at V and 7 bases at J, with 12 bases in the middle. Germline V CDR1 and CDR2: SGHVS, FQNEAQ. This chain's CDR3 is CASSFSRVGEKLFF. CDR3 bases: TGTGCCAGCAGCTTCTCAAGGGTTGGTGAAAAACTGTTTTTT.

This chain uses TRBV7-3 with TRBJ2-2, with 7 nucleotides matching TRBD2. The germline gives CDR1 SGHTA, CDR2 FQGTGA. The CDR3 has 15 amino acids. Germline trimming cut 5 bases from V and 1 base from J; bases unmatched to any gene: 4. The CDR3 region has the DNA TGTGCCAGCAGCGGGGGGGAGCGGAACACCGGGGAGCTGTTTTTT. This encodes CASSGGERNTGELFF.

This chain's CDR3 is CASSLWPDTQYF. The CDR3 DNA reads as TGTGCCAGCAGTTTATGGCCAGATACGCAGTATTTT. V gene TRBV12-3 or TRBV12-4 combines with J gene TRBJ2-3; D call uncertain. Trimming stripped 2 bases from V and 4 bases from J, with 4 bases between. This CDR3 spans 12 amino acids.

The J gene is TRBJ1-1, the V gene TRBV27; D remains unclear. Looked up from germline, CDR1 is MNHEY and CDR2 is SMNVEV (reference sequence). V was clipped by 6 bases and J by 1 base, with 18 bases between them. The CDR3 loop spans 16 amino acids. CDR3 amino acids: CASSPYGLVSNTEAFF. For the CDR3, the DNA is TGTGCCAGCAGCCCCTACGGCCTAGTATCGAACACTGAAGCTTTCTTT.

This rearrangement joins TRBV27 to TRBJ2-2; no clear D gene. CDR3 length equals 13 residues. Germline loops: CDR1 MNHEY, CDR2 SMNVEV (reference sequence). Trimming left V 5 bases short and J 3 bases short, with 7 bases between. The CDR3 DNA reads as TGTGCCAGCAGTCCGCCTTACACCGGGGAGCTGTTTTTT. Protein: CASSPPYTGELFF.

V usage is TRBV11-2 and J usage is TRBJ2-1; 8 bases are shared with TRBD2. With V trimmed by 1 base and J by 3 bases, 5 bases remained unmatched. Germline V gene lookup returns CDR1 SGHAT and CDR2 FQNNGV. The CDR3 contains 16 residues. Here the CDR3 DNA reads TGTGCCAGCAGCTTAGGGGGCGGGAGGAACTACAATGAGCAGTTCTTC. Encoded protein: CASSLGGGRNYNEQFF.

The chain has TRBV5-1 and TRBJ2-6, with 7 bases identical to TRBD1. The germline V gene has CDR1 SGHRS and CDR2 YFSETQ. CDR3 size: 17 residues. The V gene end was trimmed by 3 bases and the J gene end by 4 bases; junction bases not matched to a gene: 10. CDR3 nucleotide sequence: TGCGCCAGCAGCTACGGGACAGCCGGGGTGGGGGCCAACGTCCTGACTTTC. The encoded protein is CASSYGTAGVGANVLTF. Drawing the rest from reference TRBV5-1 and TRBJ2-6, the complete variable domain is KAGVTQTPRYLIKTRGQQVTLSCSPISGHRSVSWYQQTPGQGLQFLFEYFSETQRNKGNFPGRFSGRQFSNSRSEMNVSTLELGDSALYLCASSYGTAGVGANVLTFGAGSRLTVL.